This TCR beta chain appears in the sequencing data of a study of T cells expressing NK-cell markers. Turning to the study itself: Sorted CD3+CD56+NKG2C+, CD3+CD56+NKG2C- and CD3+CD56-NKG2C+ T-cell subsets were beta-chain profiled.

Reprocessing the 5' RACE reads, TCRdb reports a single entry for every CDR3 protein and omits DNA. The repertoire table contains 200,000 to 300,000 distinct CDR3 sequences. The CDR3 length is 17 residues. Germline CDR1 DFQATT, CDR2 SNEGSKA (reference sequence). This TCR derives from a woman between 18 and 70 years old in good health. This chain links TRBV20-1 with TRBJ2-1; TCRdb's assignment of TRBD1 cannot be checked, as there is no DNA. Sequencing used blood T cells: a sorted CD56 or NKG2C T cell subset, CD4+ or CD8+ T cells, or bulk PBMC T cells (not recorded which). CDR3 sequence: CSASGRIRDRGRNEQFF.